This passage covers 32 T cell receptor beta chains from one sample sequenced in a study of shared clonotypes between healthy human individuals. The method was immunoSEQ multiplex PCR; TCRdb's version includes in-frame clones alone and lacks a portion of them. This table has about 1 million clones, under 80% appearing once. Material for sequencing was memory CD4+ T cells sorted from blood. Subset reported: CD45RA-negative fraction. Every receptor here comes from a man between 18 and 35 years old in good health.

Only one count was recorded for this clone. The gene calls are TRBV10-3 and TRBJ1-1; D is possibly TRBD1 (5 bases). Germline values: CDR1 ENHRY, CDR2 SYGVKD. The V end was cut by 6 bases, the J end by 0 bases, with 11 bases between. This CDR3 contains 14 residues. The CDR3: CAIRGTEMNTEAFF. The CDR3 region has the DNA TGTGCCATCAGGGGGACTGAAATGAACACTGAAGCTTTCTTT.

The CDR3 reads CASSLSSGYEQYF. The CDR3 region has the DNA TGTGCCAGCAGCTTATCATCCGGCTACGAGCAGTACTTC. The V gene is TRBV7-9, the J gene TRBJ2-7, with unresolved D. The germline CDR1 and CDR2 sequences are SEHNR and FQNEAQ (reference sequence). The CDR3 length is 13 residues. V lost 2 bases, J lost 3 bases, and 8 bases lay in between. The full variable domain, with the rest looked up from reference TRBV7-9 and TRBJ2-7, is DTGVSQNPRHKITKRGQNVTFRCDPISEHNRLYWYRQTLGQGPEFLTYFQNEAQLEKSRLLSDRFSAERPKGSFSTLEIQRTEQGDSAMYLCASSLSSGYEQYFGPGTRLTVT.

V and J are TRBV5-1 and TRBJ2-1, with D uncertain. V shed 0 bases and J shed 6 bases, with 7 bases lying between them. The germline V gene has CDR1 SGHRS and CDR2 YFSETQ. The CDR3 has 13 residues. Here the CDR3 DNA reads TGCGCCAGCAGCTTGGGTGGCTCCAATGAGCAGTTCTTC. Amino acid sequence: CASSLGGSNEQFF.

This clone came up once. The rearrangement uses TRBV7-3 and TRBJ2-1; D uncertain. The CDR3 spans 15 residues. Trimming took off 5 bases at V and 1 base at J, with 12 bases between the two ends. Germline V lookup: CDR1 SGHTA, CDR2 FQGTGA. The CDR3 sequence is CASSRTGLSYNEQFF. CDR3 nucleotides: TGTGCCAGCAGCCGTACTGGGCTATCCTACAATGAGCAGTTCTTC.

The V call is TRBV5-1, the J call TRBJ2-7; D is unresolved. The CDR3 is 12 residues long. V was clipped by 4 bases and J by 3 bases, with 8 bases between them. CDR1 and CDR2 (germline): SGHRS, YFSETQ. In nucleotides, the CDR3 is TGCGCCAGCAGCACAGATAGCTACGAGCAGTACTTC. As protein: CASSTDSYEQYF.

The chain is built from TRBV9 and TRBJ2-1, with 8 bases matching TRBD1. V gave up 5 bases and J gave up 1 base; unmatched junction bases: 11. The CDR3 covers 17 residues. Germline CDR1 reads SGDLS; CDR2 reads YYNGEE. In DNA, the CDR3 is TGTGCCAGCAGAGACCTAGACAGGGGAGAGTCCTACAATGAGCAGTTCTTC. This encodes CASRDLDRGESYNEQFF.

This clone was found once. J is TRBJ2-5 and V is TRBV11-3, with TRBD2 identical over 9 bases. The length of the CDR3 is 15 residues. V shed 5 bases, J shed 4 bases, and the junction held 8 bases outside the gene matches. Germline CDR1 and CDR2: SGHNT and YENEEA. The CDR3 protein is CASSLSSGKGETQYF. Here the CDR3 DNA reads TGTGCCAGCAGCCTATCTAGCGGGAAAGGAGAGACCCAGTACTTC. The full variable domain, its missing parts supplied by reference TRBV11-3 and TRBJ2-5, is EAGVVQSPRYKIIEKKQPVAFWCNPISGHNTLYWYLQNLGQGPELLIRYENEEAVDDSQLPKDRFSAERLKGVDSTLKIQPAELGDSAVYLCASSLSSGKGETQYFGPGTRLLVL.

This clone was counted a few times. The V and J genes are TRBV6-6 and TRBJ1-1; D unclear. In germline, CDR1 is MNHNY, CDR2 SVGAGI (reference sequence). Trimming took 0 bases from V and 8 from J, leaving 10 bases between them. The length of the CDR3 is 13 residues. Written as DNA, the CDR3 is TGTGCCAGCAGTTACTCGAAGATCGTAGAAGCTTTCTTT. It specifies CASSYSKIVEAFF.

The chain uses TRBV10-3 and TRBJ2-1; 14 positions match TRBD2. The V gene end was trimmed by 6 bases and the J gene end by 1 base; junction bases not matched to a gene: 11. The CDR3 contains 19 residues. CDR1 is ENHRY, CDR2 SYGVKD, per germline. The CDR3 nucleotides read TGTGCCATCAGGGGGACTAGCGGGAGCCAAGAAAGTTCCTACAATGAGCAGTTCTTC. This gives the protein CAIRGTSGSQESSYNEQFF.

This chain connects TRBV6-1 to TRBJ2-7; 8 bases agree with TRBD2. The CDR3 covers 14 residues. From germline, CDR1 is MNHNS and CDR2 SASEGT. The V gene end was trimmed by 8 bases and the J gene end by 0 bases; junction bases not matched to a gene: 6. The CDR3 nucleotides are TGTGCCAGCGACTATAGCGGGACCTCCTACGAGCAGTACTTC. Protein product: CASDYSGTSYEQYF.

The CDR3 sequence: CAWSGTSGGEQYF. The CDR3 bases are TGTGCCTGGAGCGGGACTAGCGGAGGCGAGCAGTACTTC. This rearrangement joins TRBV30 to TRBJ2-7, with TRBD2 matching over 11 bases. This CDR3 is 13 amino acids long. V was clipped by 3 bases and J by 6 bases; unmatched bases: 4. The germline V gene encodes CDR1 GTSNPN and CDR2 SVGIG (reference sequence).

CDR3 sequence (DNA): TGTGCCGCCGGAAGGGCGGTTGCTAATGAAAAACTGTTTTTT. Translation: CAAGRAVANEKLFF. The V call is TRBV6-6, the J call TRBJ1-4; no reliable D call. The germline gives CDR1 MNHNY, CDR2 SVGAGI (reference sequence). The CDR3 has 14 residues. Trimming shortened V by 11 bases and J by 3 bases, and 16 bases separated the two germline ends.

This clone was observed many times. This sequence joins TRBV4-3 and TRBJ2-7, with D possibly being TRBD2 (5 bases). Trimming pared 0 bases from V and 0 bases from J, leaving 12 bases between. The CDR3 runs to 16 residues. Germline CDR1 and CDR2: LGHNA and YSLEER. The CDR3 loop reads CASSQEWTFSSYEQYF. In DNA form, the CDR3 reads TGCGCCAGCAGCCAAGAGTGGACTTTCAGCTCCTACGAGCAGTACTTC.

This clone has just a few counts. CDR3 in amino acids: CASSQKETQYF. CDR3 DNA: TGTGCCAGCAGCCAAAAAGAGACCCAGTACTTC. The V and J genes are TRBV7-9 and TRBJ2-5; D uncertain. This CDR3 is 11 amino acids long. Trimming cost V 5 bases and J 3 bases, with 4 bases left between them. Per the germline V gene, CDR1 is SEHNR and CDR2 is FQNEAQ (reference sequence).

Only one count was recorded for this clone. The V and J genes are TRBV4-1 and TRBJ1-2; perhaps TRBD1 as D (5 bases). CDR1 is MGHRA and CDR2 is YSYEKL in the germline V gene. The CDR3 contains 16 residues. Trimming cost V 0 bases and J 1 base, with 12 bases left between them. The CDR3, as DNA: TGCGCCAGCAGCCAAGAGTGGGGGGAAGGTAACTATGGCTACACCTTC. Amino acids: CASSQEWGEGNYGYTF.

As concerns this clone: This same CDR3 is encoded by further DNA sequences in the sample. The chain is built from TRBV7-6 and TRBJ1-3, with 8 bases identical to TRBD1. Germline CDR1 SGHVS, CDR2 FNYEAQ. This CDR3 is built from 14 residues. The J segment lost 4 bases and the V segment lost 1 base, leaving 0 bases of the junction unmatched. CDR3 amino acids: CASSLGTGGNTIYF. The CDR3 bases are TGTGCCAGCAGCTTAGGGACAGGGGGAAACACCATATATTTT.

This clone has only one observation. This chain connects TRBV6-5 to TRBJ1-2; D unresolved. The CDR3 length is 15 residues. Trimming pared 0 bases from V and 4 bases from J, leaving 12 bases between. Germline V gene data show CDR1 as MNHEY and CDR2 as SVGAGI. CDR3 sequence: CASSYSGSLAYGYTF. CDR3 DNA sequence: TGTGCCAGCAGTTACTCAGGCTCCCTAGCCTATGGCTACACCTTC.

This clone has just a few counts. The chain employs TRBV21-1 and TRBJ1-5. TRBV21-1 is tagged as a pseudogene. This CDR3 is 13 amino acids long. CDR3 region: CASSRRSNQPQHF. The DNA of the CDR3 is TGTGCCAGCAGCAGGAGGAGCAATCAGCCCCAGCATTTT.

With regard to this clone: The identical CDR3 is also encoded by other nucleotide sequences in the sample. The rearrangement uses TRBV11-3 and TRBJ2-2; D is undetermined. The CDR3 loop spans 13 amino acids. Germline CDR1 is SGHNT and CDR2 is YENEEA. The V end lost 1 base, the J end lost 6 bases, and 6 bases lay between the germline ends. The CDR3 sequence is CASSLVPAGELFF. CDR3 bases: TGTGCCAGCAGCTTAGTCCCGGCCGGGGAGCTGTTTTTT.

This chain connects TRBV7-9 to TRBJ2-5, with 7 bases aligning to TRBD1. The V and J ends lost 2 bases and 1 base, in that order; junction bases with no gene match: 1. CDR1 SEHNR and CDR2 FQNEAQ come from the germline V gene (reference sequence). This CDR3 is 14 amino acids long. CDR3 DNA sequence: TGTGCCAGCAGCTTACGGACAGGCCAAGAGACCCAGTACTTC. Encoded protein: CASSLRTGQETQYF.

This clone was detected only once. The chain joins TRBV28 to TRBJ1-5; no definite D call. V shed 5 bases and J shed 4 bases, with 15 bases lying between them. There are 15 residues in the CDR3. Germline values: CDR1 MDHEN, CDR2 SYDVKM. CDR3 sequence: CASSIPAGNNQPQHF. The CDR3 coding sequence is TGTGCCAGCAGTATCCCAGCAGGTAATAATCAGCCCCAGCATTTT.

V is TRBV30 and J is TRBJ2-3; 8 nucleotides line up with TRBD2. Per germline, CDR1 GTSNPN and CDR2 SVGIG (reference sequence). The V segment lost 1 base and the J segment 1 base; nucleotides outside the gene matches: 1. The CDR3 contains 14 residues. The CDR3 spells CAWSDGGGTDTQYF. As DNA, the CDR3 is TGTGCCTGGAGTGACGGGGGGGGCACAGATACGCAGTATTTT.

CDR3 nucleotides: TGTGCCAGCAGTGACAGCTGGGCCGCGGAAAGGGGCTACACCTTC. Translating it yields CASSDSWAAERGYTF. The rearrangement links TRBV2 to TRBJ1-2; the D is unclear. The germline V gene has CDR1 SNHLY and CDR2 FYNNEI. The CDR3 contains 15 residues. V shed 3 bases and J shed 8 bases, with 19 bases lying between them.

The chain has TRBV30 and TRBJ2-3; 9 bases agree with TRBD1. The CDR3 has 14 amino acids. Germline CDR1 reads GTSNPN; CDR2 reads SVGIG (reference sequence). Losses at the gene ends were 2 bases for V and 7 bases for J; bases not matched to a gene: 7. The DNA for the CDR3 is TGTGCCTGGAGTTGGGGACAGGGCCCAAATACGCAGTATTTT. The encoded protein is CAWSWGQGPNTQYF.

This clone was seen a handful of times. This CDR3 is CASSLASGGPQTQYF. Written as DNA, the CDR3 is TGTGCCAGCAGCTTGGCTAGCGGGGGGCCCCAGACCCAGTACTTC. This chain connects TRBV5-4 to TRBJ2-5, with TRBD2 identical over 11 bases. Trimming cost V 0 bases and J 6 bases; bases outside gene matches: 4. Germline CDR1 SGHNT, CDR2 YYREEE (reference sequence). The CDR3 extends over 15 amino acids. Using reference TRBV5-4 and TRBJ2-5 for the parts outside the CDR3, the full variable domain is ETGVTQSPTHLIKTRGQQVTLRCSSQSGHNTVSWYQQALGQGPQFIFQYYREEENGRGNFPPRFSGLQFPNYSSELNVNALELDDSALYLCASSLASGGPQTQYFGPGTRLLVL.

This sequence joins TRBV28 and TRBJ2-1; 12 bases line up with TRBD2. The CDR3 is 15 residues long. Germline values: CDR1 MDHEN, CDR2 SYDVKM. Unmatched junction bases numbered 6, after V lost 4 bases and J lost 8 bases. The CDR3 reads CASSSSGGAFDEQFF. In DNA, the CDR3 is TGTGCCAGCAGTTCTAGCGGGGGGGCCTTCGATGAGCAGTTCTTC.

The V and J genes are TRBV7-2 and TRBJ1-2; no clear D gene. From germline, CDR1 is SGHTA and CDR2 FQGNSA. Between the trimmed V and J ends, which lost 4 bases and 4 bases, there was a span of 10 bases. The CDR3 extends over 13 amino acids. The DNA of the CDR3 is TGTGCCAGCAGCTGGGGAGTCGGCTATGGCTACACCTTC. It yields the protein CASSWGVGYGYTF.

As regards this clone: A far larger clone differs by one base, so this is likely a read error. The V and J genes are TRBV7-2 and TRBJ2-1, with 7 nucleotides matching TRBD2. V shed 1 base, J shed 2 bases, and the junction held 2 bases outside the gene matches. The CDR3 runs to 15 residues. CDR1 SGHTA and CDR2 FQGNSA come from the germline V gene. The CDR3 loop is CASSLEGTTYNEQFF. CDR3 sequence (DNA): TGTGCCAGCAGCTTAGAAGGGACTACCTACAATGAGCAGTTCTTC.

DNA of the CDR3: TGTGCCAGCAGTTTGAGCGGGGCCGCGAACACCGGGGAGCTGTTTTTT. It yields the protein CASSLSGAANTGELFF. V and J are TRBV7-8 and TRBJ2-2, with TRBD2 matching over 7 bases. The V gene end was trimmed by 6 bases and the J gene end by 0 bases; junction bases not matched to a gene: 7. The CDR3 covers 16 residues. The germline CDR1 and CDR2 sequences are SGHVS and FQNEAQ.

This clone has ten or more counts. CDR3: CASSSPSRGRSGELFF. CDR3 sequence (DNA): TGTGCCAGCAGCTCTCCCTCGCGGGGGAGATCCGGGGAGCTGTTTTTT. The chain uses TRBV5-8 and TRBJ2-2; 7 nucleotides agree with TRBD2. With V trimmed by 3 bases and J by 6 bases, 11 bases remained unmatched. The CDR3 totals 16 residues. CDR1 and CDR2 (germline): SGHTS, YDEGEE.

With regard to this clone: The junction shows a germline mismatch at one end, possibly a read error. This chain's CDR3 is CASSQTTPRDTGDF. The CDR3 nucleotides read TGTGCCAGCAGTCAAACCACCCCTAGGGACACGGGCGATTTT. The V gene is TRBV28, the J gene TRBJ1-1; D possibly corresponds to TRBD1 (6 bases). CDR3 length equals 14 residues. Per germline, CDR1 MDHEN and CDR2 SYDVKM.

The chain carries TRBV4-1 and TRBJ2-2, with a tentative D call TRBD1 (6 bases). Trimming took 0 bases from V and 4 from J, leaving 12 bases between them. The CDR3 contains 16 residues. Germline V gene lookup returns CDR1 MGHRA and CDR2 YSYEKL. CDR3 in DNA: TGCGCCAGCAGCCAAGATTATACAGGGACCACCGGGGAGCTGTTTTTT. Protein sequence: CASSQDYTGTTGELFF.